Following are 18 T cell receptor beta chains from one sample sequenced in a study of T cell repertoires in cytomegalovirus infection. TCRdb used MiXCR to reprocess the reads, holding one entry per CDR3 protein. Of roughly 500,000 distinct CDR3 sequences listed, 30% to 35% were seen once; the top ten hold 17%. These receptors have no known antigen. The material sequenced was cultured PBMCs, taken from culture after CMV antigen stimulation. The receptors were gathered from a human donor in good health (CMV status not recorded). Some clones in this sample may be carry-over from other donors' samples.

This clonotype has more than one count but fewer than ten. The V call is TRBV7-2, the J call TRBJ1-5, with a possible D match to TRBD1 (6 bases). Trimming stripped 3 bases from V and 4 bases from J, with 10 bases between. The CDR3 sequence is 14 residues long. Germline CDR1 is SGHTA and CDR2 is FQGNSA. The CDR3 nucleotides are TGTGCCAGCAGCTTTACAGGGACGAATCAGCCCCAGCATTTT. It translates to CASSFTGTNQPQHF.

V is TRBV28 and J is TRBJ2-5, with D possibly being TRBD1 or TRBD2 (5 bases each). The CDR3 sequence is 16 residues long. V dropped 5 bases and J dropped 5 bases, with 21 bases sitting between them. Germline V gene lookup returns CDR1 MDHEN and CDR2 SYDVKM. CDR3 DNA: TGTGCCAGCAGTGCCAGATGGGACCCCGGGGCTGAGACCCAGTACTTC. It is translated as CASSARWDPGAETQYF.

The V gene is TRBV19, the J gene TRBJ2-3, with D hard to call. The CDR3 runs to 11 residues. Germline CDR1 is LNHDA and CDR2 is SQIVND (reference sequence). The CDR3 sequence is CAPIGTDTQYF. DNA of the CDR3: TGTGCGCCCATCGGTACAGATACGCAGTATTTT.

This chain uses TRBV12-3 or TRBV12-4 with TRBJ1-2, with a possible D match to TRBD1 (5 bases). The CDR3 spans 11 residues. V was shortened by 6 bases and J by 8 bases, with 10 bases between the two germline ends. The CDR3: CASREAGGYTF. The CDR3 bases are TGTGCCAGCAGGGAAGCAGGGGGCTACACCTTC.

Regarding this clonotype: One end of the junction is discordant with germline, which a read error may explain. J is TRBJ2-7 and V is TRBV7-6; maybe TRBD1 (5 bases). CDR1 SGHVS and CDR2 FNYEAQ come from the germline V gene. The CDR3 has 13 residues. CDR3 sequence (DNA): TGTGCCAGCAGTTCAGGGATTTCCTACGAGAAGTACTTC. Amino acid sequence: CASSSGISYEKYF.

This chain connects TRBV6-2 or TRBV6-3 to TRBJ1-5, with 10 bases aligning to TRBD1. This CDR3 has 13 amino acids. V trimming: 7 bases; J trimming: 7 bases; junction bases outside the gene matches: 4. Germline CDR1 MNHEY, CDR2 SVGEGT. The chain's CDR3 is CASKGQGWQPQHF. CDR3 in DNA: TGTGCCAGCAAGGGACAGGGGTGGCAGCCCCAGCATTTT.

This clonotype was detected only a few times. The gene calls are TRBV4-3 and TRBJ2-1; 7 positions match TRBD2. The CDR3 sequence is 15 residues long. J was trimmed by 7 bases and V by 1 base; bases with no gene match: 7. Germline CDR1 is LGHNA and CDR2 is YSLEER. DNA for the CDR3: TGCGCCAGCAGCCAAGCGACTAGCCTTTGGAATGAGCAGTTCTTC. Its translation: CASSQATSLWNEQFF.

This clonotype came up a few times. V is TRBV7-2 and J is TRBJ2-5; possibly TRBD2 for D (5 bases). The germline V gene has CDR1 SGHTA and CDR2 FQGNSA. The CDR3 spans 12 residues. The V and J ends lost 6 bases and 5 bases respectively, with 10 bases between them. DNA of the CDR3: TGTGCCAGCAGACCCCCGGGGGAGACCCAGTACTTC. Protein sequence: CASRPPGETQYF.

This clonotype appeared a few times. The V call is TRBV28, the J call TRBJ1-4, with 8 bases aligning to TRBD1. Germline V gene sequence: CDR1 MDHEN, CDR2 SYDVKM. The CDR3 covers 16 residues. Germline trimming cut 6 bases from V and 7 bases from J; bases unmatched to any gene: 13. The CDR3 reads CASRPTPGQAPEKLFF. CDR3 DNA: TGTGCCAGCAGACCTACCCCGGGACAGGCGCCTGAAAAACTGTTTTTT.

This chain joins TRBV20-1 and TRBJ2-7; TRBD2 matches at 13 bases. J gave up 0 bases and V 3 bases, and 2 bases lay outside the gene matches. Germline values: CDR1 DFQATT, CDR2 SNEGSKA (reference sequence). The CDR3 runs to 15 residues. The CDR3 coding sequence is TGCAGTGCTAGGACTAGCGGGAGGACCTCCTACGAGCAGTACTTC. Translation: CSARTSGRTSYEQYF.

CDR3 sequence reads: CASRGWLETQYF. The CDR3 coding sequence is TGTGCCAGCAGAGGGTGGTTGGAGACCCAGTACTTC. The J gene is TRBJ2-5, the V gene TRBV6-5; D unclear. CDR3 length equals 12 residues. Trimming left V 6 bases short and J 5 bases short, with 10 bases between. Germline CDR1 is MNHEY and CDR2 is SVGAGI.

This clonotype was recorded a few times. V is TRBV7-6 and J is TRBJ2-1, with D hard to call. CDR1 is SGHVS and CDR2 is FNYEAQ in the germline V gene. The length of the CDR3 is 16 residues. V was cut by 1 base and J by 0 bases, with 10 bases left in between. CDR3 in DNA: TGTGCCAGCAGCTTAGGAGAGATGAGCTCCTACAATGAGCAGTTCTTC. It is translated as CASSLGEMSSYNEQFF.

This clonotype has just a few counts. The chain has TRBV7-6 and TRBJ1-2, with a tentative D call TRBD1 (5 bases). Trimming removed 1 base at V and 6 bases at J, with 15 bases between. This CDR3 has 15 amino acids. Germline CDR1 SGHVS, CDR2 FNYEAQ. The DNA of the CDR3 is TGTGCCAGCAGCTTAGAATCAAGGGGCCGTCATGGCTACACCTTC. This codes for CASSLESRGRHGYTF.

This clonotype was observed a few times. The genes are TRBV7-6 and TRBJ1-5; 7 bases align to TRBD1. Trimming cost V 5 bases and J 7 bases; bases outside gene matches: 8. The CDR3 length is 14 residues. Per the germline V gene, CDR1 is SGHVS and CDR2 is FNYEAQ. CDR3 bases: TGTGCCAGCAGCCCAGGGGGAAGGTTGCAGCCCCAGCATTTT. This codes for CASSPGGRLQPQHF.

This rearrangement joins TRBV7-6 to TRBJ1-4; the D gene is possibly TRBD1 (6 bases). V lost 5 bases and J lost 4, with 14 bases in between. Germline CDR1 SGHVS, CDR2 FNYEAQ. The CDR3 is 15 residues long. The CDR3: CASSPDRLNNEKLFF. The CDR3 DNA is TGTGCCAGCAGCCCCGACAGGCTGAATAATGAAAAACTGTTTTTT.

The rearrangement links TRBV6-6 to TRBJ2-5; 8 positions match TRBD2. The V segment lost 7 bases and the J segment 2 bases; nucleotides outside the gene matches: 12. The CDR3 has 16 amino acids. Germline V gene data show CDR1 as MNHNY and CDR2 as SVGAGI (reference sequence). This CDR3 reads CASIWGSGVQQETQYF. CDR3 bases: TGTGCCAGCATTTGGGGTAGCGGGGTTCAACAAGAGACCCAGTACTTC.

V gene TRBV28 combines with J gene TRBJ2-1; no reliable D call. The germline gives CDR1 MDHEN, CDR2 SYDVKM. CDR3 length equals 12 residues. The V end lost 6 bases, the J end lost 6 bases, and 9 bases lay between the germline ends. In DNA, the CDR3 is TGTGCCAGCAGCGATTACTTCAATGAGCAGTTCTTC. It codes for CASSDYFNEQFF.

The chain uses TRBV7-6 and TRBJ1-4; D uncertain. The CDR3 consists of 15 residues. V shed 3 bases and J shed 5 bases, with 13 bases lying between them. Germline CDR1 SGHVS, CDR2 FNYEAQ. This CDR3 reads CASSLKAVLNEKLFF. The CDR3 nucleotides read TGTGCCAGCAGCTTGAAGGCCGTTCTGAATGAAAAACTGTTTTTT.